The 31 T cell receptor beta chains below come from one sample, sequenced in a study of technical replicates of blood from a few donors. The repertoire was sequenced with immunoSEQ multiplex PCR; TCRdb's copy has only in-frame clones and lacks some. The repertoire holds 75,000 to 90,000 clones, with 93% as singletons. The sequencing input was T cells isolated from PBMCs. These receptors all come from a human donor in good health.

This CDR3 is CASSYGGYYGYTF. In DNA, the CDR3 is TGTGCCAGCAGTTACGGGGGGTACTATGGCTACACCTTC. V gene TRBV6-5 combines with J gene TRBJ1-2, with TRBD1 as a possible D gene (5 bases). Germline CDR1 and CDR2: MNHEY and SVGAGI. CDR3 length equals 13 residues. Trimming stripped 2 bases from V and 3 bases from J, with 7 bases between.

This sequence joins TRBV19 and TRBJ2-3, with 7 positions matching TRBD2. The CDR3 contains 12 residues. V lost 9 bases to trimming and J lost 1 base; unmatched junction nucleotides: 1. Germline CDR1 LNHDA, CDR2 SQIVND (reference sequence). The CDR3 sequence: CASREGTDTQYF. The CDR3 region has the DNA TGTGCCAGCCGGGAGGGCACAGATACGCAGTATTTT.

This chain connects TRBV18 to TRBJ2-1; TRBD2 matches 15 bases. The CDR3 is 17 amino acids. Germline assignment: CDR1 KGHSH and CDR2 LQKENI. Trimming removed 6 bases from V and 6 bases from J; junction bases left unmatched: 9. CDR3 DNA: TGTGCCAGCTCGACCGGGACTAGCGGGAGGAGCATCAATGAGCAGTTCTTC. Amino acids: CASSTGTSGRSINEQFF. The whole variable domain, remainder taken from reference TRBV18 and TRBJ2-1, is NAGVMQNPRHLVRRRGQEARLRCSPMKGHSHVYWYRQLPEEGLKFMVYLQKENIIDESGMPKERFSAEFPKEGPSILRIQQVVRGDSAAYFCASSTGTSGRSINEQFFGPGTRLTVL.

The chain has TRBV7-9 and TRBJ2-7; the D gene is possibly TRBD2 (5 bases). Germline V CDR1 and CDR2: SEHNR, FQNEAQ (reference sequence). V lost 4 bases and J lost 6, with 13 bases in between. The CDR3 has 13 amino acids. CDR3 amino acids: CASSSLRVREQYF. CDR3 nucleotides: TGTGCCAGCAGCTCCTTGAGGGTACGCGAGCAGTACTTC.

The chain carries TRBV11-1 and TRBJ2-3; 7 nucleotides match TRBD2. The CDR3 loop spans 13 amino acids. J was trimmed by 6 bases and V by 1 base; bases with no gene match: 1. CDR1 is SGHAT, CDR2 FQDESV, per germline (reference sequence). Here the CDR3 reads CASSLGEGDTQYF. The CDR3 DNA reads as TGTGCCAGCAGCTTAGGGGAGGGGGATACGCAGTATTTT.

This chain links TRBV28 with TRBJ1-1, with a possible D match to TRBD1 (5 bases). The CDR3 spans 11 residues. Between the trimmed V and J ends, which lost 4 bases and 5 bases, there was a span of 5 bases. CDR1 and CDR2 from the germline V gene are MDHEN and SYDVKM. CDR3 in DNA: TGTGCCAGCAGTTCAGGGACTGAAGCTTTCTTT. Encoded protein: CASSSGTEAFF.

The chain recombines TRBV6-6 with TRBJ2-1; 7 bases map to TRBD2. This CDR3 region has 16 residues. The germline V gene has CDR1 MNHNY and CDR2 SVGAGI (reference sequence). J lost 0 bases, V lost 4 bases, and 6 bases had no gene match. The CDR3 reads CASSSSGRSSYNEQFF. The CDR3 DNA follows: TGTGCCAGCAGTTCTAGCGGCCGTAGCTCCTACAATGAGCAGTTCTTC.

V is TRBV19 and J is TRBJ2-3, with TRBD2 as a possible D gene (5 bases). Germline CDR1 is LNHDA and CDR2 is SQIVND (reference sequence). Trimming removed 3 bases at V and 4 bases at J, with 8 bases between. There are 13 residues in the CDR3. The CDR3 nucleotides are TGTGCCAGTAGTATGACCGGGGCAGATACGCAGTATTTT. This codes for CASSMTGADTQYF.

The chain links TRBV7-3 to TRBJ2-2; D remains unclear. Germline CDR1 and CDR2: SGHTA and FQGTGA. Trimming cost V 6 bases and J 4 bases, with 9 bases left between them. This CDR3 comprises 13 residues. CDR3 sequence reads: CASSPYSTGELFF. DNA for the CDR3: TGTGCCAGCAGTCCGTACAGCACCGGGGAGCTGTTTTTT.

The chain is built from TRBV4-1 and TRBJ2-5; D is undetermined. V gave up 5 bases and J gave up 5 bases, with 12 bases separating them. Looked up from germline, CDR1 is MGHRA and CDR2 is YSYEKL. There are 13 residues in the CDR3. CDR3 residues: CASSSDPGETQYF. DNA of the CDR3: TGCGCCAGCAGCAGTGACCCCGGGGAGACCCAGTACTTC.

For this clone: This CDR3 is also generated by other DNA sequences in the sample. The chain combines TRBV9 with TRBJ2-7, with a possible D match to TRBD2 (7 bases). Germline CDR1 is SGDLS and CDR2 is YYNGEE. The length of the CDR3 is 14 residues. V was cut by 0 bases and J by 4 bases, with 11 bases left in between. The CDR3 DNA reads as TGTGCCAGCAGCGTAGAAGGGGGGGGGTACGAGCAGTACTTC. Its translation: CASSVEGGGYEQYF.

The sample holds one count of this clone. The CDR3 loop is CSVRSNTEAFF. In nucleotides, the CDR3 is TGCAGCGTTCGTTCGAACACTGAAGCTTTCTTT. The chain links TRBV29-1 to TRBJ1-1; no clear D gene. The CDR3 spans 11 residues. From germline, CDR1 is SQVTM and CDR2 ANQGSEA. The germline V and J ends were trimmed by 5 bases and 1 base, with 5 bases remaining between them. Combining the CDR3 with reference TRBV29-1 and TRBJ1-1 gives the whole variable domain SAVISQKPSRDICQRGTSLTIQCQVDSQVTMMFWYRQQPGQSLTLIATANQGSEATYESGFVIDKFPISRPNLTFSTLTVSNMSPEDSSIYLCSVRSNTEAFFGQGTRLTVV.

The V gene is TRBV2, the J gene TRBJ2-3; no clear D. This CDR3 spans 13 amino acids. Trimming cost V 6 bases and J 0 bases, with 7 bases left between them. Germline V gene lookup returns CDR1 SNHLY and CDR2 FYNNEI. This CDR3 is CASRLTSTDTQYF. The CDR3 DNA sequence: TGTGCCAGCAGATTGACTAGCACAGATACGCAGTATTTT.

The CDR3 nucleotides are TGTGCCAGCAGCTCCTACGGACAGGGCACCACTTTAGGAAACACCTTC. Translation gives CASSSYGQGTTLGNTF. This chain uses TRBV5-6 with TRBJ1-2; TRBD1 matches 8 bases. The J segment lost 12 bases and the V segment lost 3 bases, leaving 19 bases of the junction unmatched. Germline-derived CDR1 and CDR2 are SGHDT and YYEEEE. This CDR3 is built from 16 residues.

This clone was found a few times. This chain connects TRBV6-6 to TRBJ2-7; weak D call: TRBD1 (6 bases). With 6 bases removed from V and 6 bases from J, the gap between germline ends came to 18 bases. The CDR3 length is 14 residues. Germline V gene sequence: CDR1 MNHNY, CDR2 SVGAGI (reference sequence). This CDR3 reads CASRELRDNLEQYF. As DNA, the CDR3 is TGTGCCAGCAGGGAACTCCGGGACAACCTCGAGCAGTACTTC.

This clone came up once. The chain has TRBV27 and TRBJ1-1, with D perhaps TRBD1 (6 bases). Trimming removed 2 bases at V and 2 bases at J, with 18 bases between. The length of the CDR3 is 17 residues. Per germline, CDR1 MNHEY and CDR2 SMNVEV (reference sequence). In DNA form, the CDR3 reads TGTGCCAGCAGTTTAATCCCCCGTGGGGGGGCAAACACTGAAGCTTTCTTT. It is translated as CASSLIPRGGANTEAFF.

The gene calls are TRBV11-3 and TRBJ2-2, with D possibly matching TRBD2 (5 bases). Trimming removed 0 bases from V and 8 bases from J, with 7 bases in between. The CDR3 consists of 13 residues. Germline V gene sequence: CDR1 SGHNT, CDR2 YENEEA. The CDR3 nucleotides are TGTGCCAGCAGCTTAGAGGAGGCGGGGGAGCTGTTTTTT. Its protein is CASSLEEAGELFF.

This clone was observed a single time. V is TRBV9 and J is TRBJ2-3, with D possibly TRBD1 on 5 matching bases. Germline V gene data show CDR1 as SGDLS and CDR2 as YYNGEE. The CDR3 covers 16 residues. Trimming removed 1 base from V and 1 base from J, with 13 bases in between. The CDR3 loop reads CASSVMGRAGTDTQYF. As DNA, the CDR3 is TGTGCCAGCAGCGTAATGGGCAGGGCCGGCACAGATACGCAGTATTTT.

This sequence joins TRBV19 and TRBJ2-2; TRBD2 agrees at 12 bases. The CDR3 has 15 residues. After removal of 5 bases from V and 5 bases from J, the junction contained 3 bases not matched to a gene. CDR1 is LNHDA and CDR2 is SQIVND in the germline V gene (reference sequence). The DNA of the CDR3 is TGTGCCAGTAGTCCGACTAGCGGGAGAACCGGGGAGCTGTTTTTT. It translates to CASSPTSGRTGELFF.

The rearrangement links TRBV12-5 to TRBJ2-1; 8 nucleotides agree with TRBD1. CDR3 length: 14 residues. The V gene end was trimmed by 5 bases and the J gene end by 7 bases; junction bases not matched to a gene: 7. The V gene's germline CDR1 is LGHNT and CDR2 FRNRAP. The CDR3 protein is CASGTGGFGNEQFF. For the CDR3, the DNA is TGTGCTAGTGGTACAGGGGGGTTTGGGAATGAGCAGTTCTTC.

The chain is built from TRBV28 and TRBJ2-3, with D possibly being TRBD1 (5 bases). The V and J ends lost 11 bases and 2 bases respectively, with 14 bases between them. Germline V lookup: CDR1 MDHEN, CDR2 SYDVKM. CDR3 length equals 13 residues. CDR3 amino acids: CASQGGHTDTQYF. The DNA for the CDR3 is TGTGCCTCTCAGGGTGGTCACACAGATACGCAGTATTTT.

The chain recombines TRBV9 with TRBJ2-1; the D is unclear. The CDR3 contains 11 residues. Germline CDR1 SGDLS, CDR2 YYNGEE. V was shortened by 3 bases and J by 5 bases, with 3 bases between the two germline ends. The CDR3 here is CASSGDNEQFF. CDR3 bases: TGTGCCAGCAGCGGCGACAATGAGCAGTTCTTC.

This chain links TRBV28 with TRBJ2-1; D unresolved. Germline values: CDR1 MDHEN, CDR2 SYDVKM. Trimming removed 6 bases from V and 8 bases from J, with 8 bases in between. The CDR3 runs 11 residues. CDR3 in DNA: TGTGCCAGCAGGGCGACATATGAGCAGTTCTTC. It codes for CASRATYEQFF.

The rearrangement joins TRBV5-1 to TRBJ1-2, with TRBD1 matching over 7 bases. V trimming: 2 bases; J trimming: 6 bases; junction bases outside the gene matches: 16. Germline values: CDR1 SGHRS, CDR2 YFSETQ. The CDR3 extends over 17 amino acids. CDR3 bases: TGCGCCAGCAGCTTTACCCTGAGAGGGACAGCGGTAGATGGCTACACCTTC. Translation: CASSFTLRGTAVDGYTF.

V usage is TRBV7-9 and J usage is TRBJ2-1; tentatively, D is TRBD2 (6 bases). The CDR3 spans 16 residues. The germline V gene encodes CDR1 SEHNR and CDR2 FQNEAQ (reference sequence). V was shortened by 5 bases and J by 7 bases, with 21 bases between the two germline ends. This chain's CDR3 is CASSTDWGAGRNEQFF. CDR3 DNA sequence: TGTGCCAGCAGCACCGACTGGGGCGCGGGAAGAAATGAGCAGTTCTTC.

The gene calls are TRBV6-5 and TRBJ2-7, with D maybe TRBD2 (5 bases). The length of the CDR3 is 15 residues. Trimming cost V 0 bases and J 3 bases, with 12 bases left between them. Germline V CDR1 and CDR2: MNHEY, SVGAGI. The CDR3 here is CASSYSGIASYEQYF. CDR3 sequence (DNA): TGTGCCAGCAGTTACTCGGGTATAGCGAGCTACGAGCAGTACTTC.

The chain links TRBV27 to TRBJ2-7; maybe TRBD1 (6 bases). Trimming shortened V by 5 bases and J by 1 base, and 15 bases separated the two germline ends. CDR1 and CDR2 (germline): MNHEY, SMNVEV (reference sequence). The CDR3 has 15 residues. CDR3 coding DNA: TGTGCCAGCAGTGCCGCCGGGACAAAATCCTACGAGCAGTACTTC. It is translated as CASSAAGTKSYEQYF.

This clone has just one count. The V and J genes are TRBV21-1 and TRBJ2-7; the table calls TRBD2, which could not be checked here. TRBV21-1 is given as a pseudogene. CDR3 length: 14 amino acids. The CDR3 sequence is CASSKGHGGREQYF. The DNA for the CDR3 is TGTGCCAGCAGCAAAGGGCACGGGGGGAGAGAGCAGTACTTC.

This chain joins TRBV10-2 and TRBJ2-3; possible D gene TRBD2, 6 bases. V lost 8 bases and J 1 base, leaving 10 bases between the germline ends. Germline V gives CDR1 WSHSY, CDR2 SAAADI. The CDR3 loop spans 13 amino acids. The chain's CDR3 is CASSASGTDTQYF. The CDR3 coding sequence is TGCGCCAGCTCTGCTAGCGGCACAGATACGCAGTATTTT.

The chain carries TRBV19 and TRBJ2-7; 7 bases map to TRBD2. Germline trimming cut 8 bases from V and 1 base from J; bases unmatched to any gene: 5. Germline V gene sequence: CDR1 LNHDA, CDR2 SQIVND (reference sequence). CDR3 length: 13 amino acids. The CDR3 sequence: CASGWGGSYEQYF. CDR3 in DNA: TGTGCCAGTGGCTGGGGGGGTTCCTACGAGCAGTACTTC.

The chain combines TRBV6-5 with TRBJ1-2; 8 bases are a match to TRBD1. V dropped 5 bases and J dropped 8; count of bases not matched to a gene: 13. In germline, CDR1 is MNHEY, CDR2 SVGAGI. The CDR3 has 15 residues. CDR3 protein: CASSPQGAKYSGYTF. The DNA for the CDR3 is TGTGCCAGCAGTCCTCAGGGGGCGAAGTACTCGGGCTACACCTTC.